These 22 T cell receptor beta chains share one sample of origin, sequenced in a study of CD8 T cells in ankylosing spondylitis. General observations from the study: A TCR beta motif made of eight highly homologous variants seemed typical of ankylosing spondylitis blood.

TCRdb redid the calling of the 5' RACE reads with MiXCR, one entry per CDR3 protein. The data hold about 510,000 distinct CDR3 sequences, with about 5.2% observed a single time. Antigens for these TCRs are unknown. The sample was blood, either unsorted or a sorted T cell fraction (not recorded which). These receptor sequences come from a male donor with ankylosing spondylitis.

There are many counts of this clonotype. This rearrangement joins TRBV21-1 to TRBJ2-7; TRBD1 reflects the table's D call only, with no check against the DNA. TRBV21-1 is reported as a pseudogene. The CDR3 loop spans 14 amino acids. CDR3 in DNA: TGTGCCAGCAGTTGGGACAGGGTGTACTACGAGCAGTACTTC. It is translated as CASSWDRVYYEQYF.

This clonotype has at least ten counts. CDR3 region: CASSRGTIGTGELFF. CDR3 DNA: TGCGCCAGCAGCCGGGGGACAATCGGCACCGGGGAGCTGTTTTTT. The V call is TRBV4-3, the J call TRBJ2-2; TRBD1 might be the D (6 bases). Trimming removed 4 bases at V and 4 bases at J, with 13 bases between. This CDR3 has 15 residues. Germline V gene data show CDR1 as LGHNA and CDR2 as YSLEER.

This clonotype was picked up one time. V gene TRBV28 combines with J gene TRBJ2-5, with TRBD1 identical over 8 bases. Losses at the gene ends were 7 bases for V and 2 bases for J; bases not matched to a gene: 6. From germline, CDR1 is MDHEN and CDR2 SYDVKM. The CDR3 loop spans 14 amino acids. CDR3 DNA: TGTGCCAGCACGGGAAGGACAGGGCAAGAGACCCAGTACTTC. It encodes CASTGRTGQETQYF. The full variable domain, with the rest looked up from reference TRBV28 and TRBJ2-5, is DVKVTQSSRYLVKRTGEKVFLECVQDMDHENMFWYRQDPGLGLRLIYFSYDVKMKEKGDIPEGYSVSREKKERFSLILESASTNQTSMYLCASTGRTGQETQYFGPGTRLLVL.

This clonotype was seen a few times. The chain recombines TRBV12-3 or TRBV12-4 with TRBJ2-1; 7 bases map to TRBD2. CDR3 length: 14 amino acids. J gave up 9 bases and V 3 bases, and 8 bases lay outside the gene matches. CDR3 coding DNA: TGTGCCAGCAGTTTGGGAGGGGCCCCTCTTGAGCAGTTCTTC. As protein: CASSLGGAPLEQFF.

This clonotype was detected ten times or more. This chain links TRBV7-8 with TRBJ2-3; no clear D. From germline, CDR1 is SGHVS and CDR2 FQNEAQ. The V and J ends lost 0 bases and 3 bases respectively, with 10 bases between them. CDR3 length equals 15 residues. CDR3 nucleotides: TGTGCCAGCAGCTTAGCCCTGGATTTTACAGATACGCAGTATTTT. Translating it yields CASSLALDFTDTQYF.

The rearrangement links TRBV7-2 to TRBJ2-1; D is ambiguous. Germline V gene data show CDR1 as SGHTA and CDR2 as FQGNSA. With 1 base removed from V and 2 bases from J, the gap between germline ends came to 9 bases. The CDR3 is 15 amino acids. The CDR3 reads CASSLVLGTYNEQFF. The CDR3 DNA reads as TGTGCCAGCAGCTTAGTTCTGGGTACCTACAATGAGCAGTTCTTC.

This clonotype was seen a few times. The CDR3 coding sequence is TGTGCCAGCAGCCGTAGCGGGAGATTCCTCCACGAGCAGTACTTC. Protein: CASSRSGRFLHEQYF. The V call is TRBV12-3 or TRBV12-4, the J call TRBJ2-7; 9 positions agree with TRBD2. J gave up 5 bases and V 6 bases, and 11 bases lay outside the gene matches. This CDR3 has 15 residues.

This clonotype has a count of ten or more. This CDR3 reads CATSTWQGGQFF. The CDR3 nucleotides are TGTGCCACCAGCACCTGGCAGGGGGGGCAGTTCTTC. The chain joins TRBV15 to TRBJ2-1, with D possibly TRBD1 on 7 matching bases. Trimming took off 4 bases at V and 12 bases at J, with 13 bases between the two ends. The germline V gene encodes CDR1 LNHNV and CDR2 YYDKDF (reference sequence). The CDR3 runs 12 residues.

Many counts were recorded for this clonotype. This sequence joins TRBV10-3 and TRBJ2-7, with D perhaps matching TRBD1 (6 bases). Germline assignment: CDR1 ENHRY and CDR2 SYGVKD. The CDR3 totals 13 residues. Deletions cut 8 bases from V and 3 bases from J, with 14 bases between. This chain's CDR3 is CAIARDNNYEQYF. The CDR3 nucleotides read TGTGCCATCGCCCGGGACAACAACTACGAGCAGTACTTC.

There are many counts of this clonotype. V and J are TRBV7-2 and TRBJ1-2; no firm D call. Germline-derived CDR1 and CDR2 are SGHTA and FQGNSA. The CDR3 length is 15 residues. Trimming pared 0 bases from V and 7 bases from J, leaving 15 bases between. CDR3 sequence reads: CASSLAIRRYGGYTF. DNA of the CDR3: TGTGCCAGCAGCTTAGCAATTCGTCGTTATGGTGGCTACACCTTC.

This clonotype occurred a few times. V gene TRBV15 combines with J gene TRBJ2-7; 7 bases map to TRBD2. The J segment lost 7 bases and the V segment lost 1 base, leaving 7 bases of the junction unmatched. Germline V gene data show CDR1 as LNHNV and CDR2 as YYDKDF (reference sequence). The length of the CDR3 is 14 residues. The CDR3 nucleotides read TGTGCCACCAGCAGAGTCGGGAGGTTGGGGGAGCAGTACTTC. This gives the protein CATSRVGRLGEQYF.

This clonotype was detected many times. The chain couples TRBV20-1 to TRBJ2-1, with D perhaps matching TRBD2 (6 bases). CDR3 size: 14 residues. The V gene lost 5 bases and the J gene lost 0 bases, with 11 bases spanning the gap. Germline lookup yields CDR1 DFQATT and CDR2 SNEGSKA (reference sequence). CDR3 loop: CSAVLASSYNEQFF. DNA for the CDR3: TGCAGTGCTGTTCTAGCGAGCTCCTACAATGAGCAGTTCTTC.

This clonotype showed up many times. This sequence joins TRBV5-1 and TRBJ2-2, with 8 bases lining up with TRBD1. The V gene end was trimmed by 4 bases and the J gene end by 12 bases; junction bases not matched to a gene: 11. The CDR3 spans 14 residues. Per the germline V gene, CDR1 is SGHRS and CDR2 is YFSETQ. CDR3 protein: CASSQNTGGLKLFF. CDR3 in DNA: TGCGCCAGCAGCCAGAATACAGGGGGGCTGAAGCTGTTTTTT.

This clonotype was seen many times. The J gene is TRBJ2-1, the V gene TRBV5-6; D not resolved. The CDR3 is 11 amino acids. The V gene lost 1 base and the J gene lost 10 bases, with 6 bases spanning the gap. Germline V lookup: CDR1 SGHDT, CDR2 YYEEEE. CDR3 protein: CASSLSYEQFF. In DNA, the CDR3 is TGTGCCAGCAGCTTGAGTTACGAGCAGTTCTTC.

This clonotype was observed at least ten times. V gene TRBV20-1 combines with J gene TRBJ1-1; 12 bases fit TRBD1. Germline V lookup: CDR1 DFQATT, CDR2 SNEGSKA (reference sequence). V was pared by 5 bases and J by 5 bases, with 6 bases of the junction left unmatched. There are 14 residues in the CDR3. This CDR3 is CSAPRDRGRTEAFF. The CDR3 DNA reads as TGCAGTGCTCCCCGGGACAGGGGGCGGACTGAAGCTTTCTTT.

Only a few counts were recorded for this clonotype. The chain combines TRBV27 with TRBJ2-1; D perhaps matches TRBD1 (6 bases). V dropped 7 bases and J dropped 2 bases, with 15 bases sitting between them. CDR3 size: 15 residues. Germline-derived CDR1 and CDR2 are MNHEY and SMNVEV (reference sequence). CDR3 nucleotides: TGTGCCAGCATCGGGGACACGAGGGCCTACAATGAGCAGTTCTTC. Protein: CASIGDTRAYNEQFF.

This clonotype was counted at least ten times. V and J are TRBV5-1 and TRBJ2-7; 10 nucleotides agree with TRBD1. The V and J ends lost 3 bases and 4 bases, in that order; junction bases with no gene match: 4. CDR3 length: 14 residues. Germline assignment: CDR1 SGHRS and CDR2 YFSETQ. CDR3: CASSSGQGGYEQYF. CDR3 nucleotide sequence: TGCGCCAGCAGCTCTGGACAGGGGGGGTACGAGCAGTACTTC.

This clonotype came up many times. The rearrangement uses TRBV6-1 and TRBJ2-3; maybe TRBD1 (5 bases). The CDR3 totals 16 residues. Germline lookup yields CDR1 MNHNS and CDR2 SASEGT. Trimming left V 6 bases short and J 5 bases short, with 21 bases between. CDR3 in DNA: TGTGCCAGCAGGTCGATCGGTGGGGCTTCGCTAGATACGCAGTATTTT. Amino acids: CASRSIGGASLDTQYF.

This clonotype was observed at least ten times. The chain employs TRBV7-2 and TRBJ1-2; D perhaps matches TRBD1 (5 bases). The ends were cut back, 2 bases at V and 2 bases at J, with 12 bases in the middle. Germline CDR1 reads SGHTA; CDR2 reads FQGNSA. The CDR3 runs to 15 residues. This chain's CDR3 is CASSLQRGSNYGYTF. The CDR3 DNA is TGTGCCAGCAGCTTACAGAGGGGTTCGAACTATGGCTACACCTTC.

The table lists this clonotype with a few counts. The chain employs TRBV25-1 and TRBJ2-3; D remains unclear. CDR1 is MGHDK and CDR2 is SYGVNS in the germline V gene. This CDR3 spans 14 amino acids. The V end lost 1 base, the J end lost 6 bases, and 11 bases lay between the germline ends. The CDR3 bases are TGTGCCAGCAGTGAATCTATGGACGTGGATACGCAGTATTTT. Protein sequence: CASSESMDVDTQYF.

This clonotype was seen repeatedly, ten times or more. The V gene is TRBV5-1, the J gene TRBJ2-2, with 7 positions matching TRBD1. Germline lookup yields CDR1 SGHRS and CDR2 YFSETQ. The junction had 10 bases not matched to a gene; V was cut back by 9 bases and J by 2 bases. The CDR3 spans 15 residues. The CDR3 DNA sequence: TGCGCCACCACGGTCGGGACAGTAAACACCGGGGAGCTGTTTTTT. It encodes CATTVGTVNTGELFF.

This clonotype came up many times. The rearrangement joins TRBV20-1 to TRBJ2-5; no reliable D call. V lost 6 bases and J lost 2, with 16 bases in between. In germline, CDR1 is DFQATT, CDR2 SNEGSKA (reference sequence). The CDR3 spans 14 residues. DNA of the CDR3: TGCAGTGCGGCGGTCTTGGGATATCAAGAGACCCAGTACTTC. This gives the protein CSAAVLGYQETQYF.